This is a list of T cell receptor beta chains from one sample in a study of metastatic and nonmetastatic thyroid tumors. TCRdb re-called clones via MiXCR from the PCR reads. The sample lists around 15,000 clones, around a third occurring once. The sample comprised tumor tissue. These receptor sequences come from a male donor with papillary thyroid cancer or a benign thyroid nodule (not recorded which). Some clones in this sample may be carry-over from other donors' samples. Each CDR3 is given with its conserved first and last residue. Fields, in order: V gene, J gene, clone size, D gene, CDR3 DNA, CDR3 protein. A D gene is named only where the DNA matches it firmly. Clone size is given for some rows only: seen once, a few or many times, or a class if the clone is expanded.

TRBV25-1	TRBJ1-6	many	-	TGTGCCAGCAGTGAAAAGTTGGCACCCCTCCACTTT	CASSEKLAPLHF
TRBV7-9	TRBJ2-7	-	TRBD1	TGTGCCAGCTTTAATACAGGGGCCTACGAGCAGTACTTC	CASFNTGAYEQYF
TRBV6-1	TRBJ1-6	-	TRBD1	TGTGCCAGCAGTTTAGAGACAGGGCAAGGTTCACCCCTCCACTTT	CASSLETGQGSPLHF
TRBV19	TRBJ2-6	few	-	TGTGCCAGTAAGAGTGGGACCGGGGCCAACGTCCTGACTTTC	CASKSGTGANVLTF
TRBV18	TRBJ2-7	few	-	TGTGCCAGCTCACCGGCGGTGGGCGAGCAGTACTTC	CASSPAVGEQYF
TRBV10-3	TRBJ2-7	medium-sized	TRBD2	TGTGCCATCAGTGAGATAGGGACTAGCGGAGACTACGAGCAGTACTTC	CAISEIGTSGDYEQYF
TRBV20-1	TRBJ2-7	medium-sized	-	TGCAGTGCTAGAGCAACCGGGCGGGGACGGTCCTACGAGCAGTACTTC	CSARATGRGRSYEQYF
TRBV27	TRBJ2-7	-	TRBD1	TGTGCCAGCAGCCCGCGACAGGGAAGATCCTACGAGCAGTACTTC	CASSPRQGRSYEQYF
TRBV7-9	TRBJ1-1	-	TRBD1	TGTGCCAGCAGCTTAGCGGCAGGGGGCCGCACTGAAGCTTTCTTT	CASSLAAGGRTEAFF
TRBV2	TRBJ2-2	-	-	TGTGCCAGCAGGCGGACTGAGGCCGCCGGGGAGCTGTTTTTT	CASRRTEAAGELFF
TRBV6-1	TRBJ1-5	-	TRBD1	TGTGCCAGCAGCCTTGACAGGGCTCGACAGCCCCAGGTTTTT	CASSLDRARQPQVF
TRBV27	TRBJ2-6	many	-	TGTGCCAGCCGACGGCGGGCGGAAAGCTCTGGGGCCAACGTCCCGACCTTC	CASRRRAESSGANVPTF
TRBV7-9	TRBJ1-4	many	-	TGTGCCAGCAGCTTAGAAAGTGCAACTAATGAAAAACTGTTTTTT	CASSLESATNEKLFF
TRBV11-2	TRBJ2-1	many	TRBD1	TGTGCCAGCAGCTTAGGGGACAGGGCCGGGGAGCAGTTCTTC	CASSLGDRAGEQFF
TRBV5-5	TRBJ1-4	many	TRBD1	TGTGCCAGCAGTCCCGGACAGGCAGATGAAAAACTGTTTTTT	CASSPGQADEKLFF
TRBV28	TRBJ2-2	many	-	TGTGCCAGCAGTTCCGAAGCGGGCGCGGTCACCGGGGAGCTGTTTTTT	CASSSEAGAVTGELFF
TRBV3-1	TRBJ2-1	many	TRBD2	TGTGCCAGCAGCTCAGCACGGCGGGGGGCCGCCAATGAGCAGTTCTTC	CASSSARRGAANEQFF
TRBV6-2/TRBV6-3	TRBJ1-1	few	-	TGTGCCAGCAGTTACTCTACCTTGGACGGATGGGGTACTGAAGCTTTCTTT	CASSYSTLDGWGTEAFF
TRBV5-1	TRBJ2-5	-	TRBD1	TGCGCCAGCAGCCTAGGGACAGGGGGCGGTCAAGAGACCCAGTACTTC	CASSLGTGGGQETQYF
TRBV5-1	TRBJ1-1	many	-	TGCGCCAGCAGCTTGGAACAAGCTTTCTTT	CASSLEQAFF
TRBV11-2	TRBJ1-1	-	-	TGTGCCAGCAGCCCGGGGGGCGGGGGCGAAGCTTTCTTT	CASSPGGGGEAFF
TRBV4-3	TRBJ2-3	-	-	TGCGCCAGCATCCAAGACAGAGGGGGGGCCCCAGATACGCAGTATTTT	CASIQDRGGAPDTQYF